One sample yielded the 4 T cell receptor beta chains listed below, sequenced in a study of blood T cell repertoires in COVID-19 (TCRdb year 2020). Receptors were amplified or captured by the immunoSEQ multiplex PCR assay. TCRdb limited this immuneACCESS table to in-frame rearrangements with V and J called. A share of clones is missing; checked studies link under half to unresolved V genes, and the rest is unexplained. The sample yields some 150,000 clones; around 87% were counted once. The ten largest clones add up to 15% of the sample. Sequencing was done on a sample of peripheral blood. The receptors here all came from a middle-aged woman with acute or convalescent COVID-19.

This clone was recorded only once. This rearrangement joins TRBV12-5 to TRBJ2-2; TRBD2 might be the D (5 bases). This CDR3 has 15 residues. Germline CDR1 LGHNT, CDR2 FRNRAP. Trimming cost V 3 bases and J 3 bases, with 11 bases left between them. The CDR3, as DNA: TGTGCTAGTGGTTTCGACTATCTGGACACCGGGGAGCTGTTTTTT. Its translation: CASGFDYLDTGELFF.

The chain is built from TRBV7-2 and TRBJ2-6, with D maybe TRBD2 (5 bases). Trimming removed 2 bases at V and 1 base at J, with 6 bases between. Germline V gene lookup returns CDR1 SGHTA and CDR2 FQGNSA. CDR3 size: 15 residues. The CDR3 here is CASSLRGSGANVLTF. For the CDR3, the DNA is TGTGCCAGCAGCTTAAGAGGGTCTGGGGCCAACGTCCTGACTTTC. The complete variable domain, with remaining parts taken from reference TRBV7-2 and TRBJ2-6, reads GAGVSQSPSNKVTEKGKDVELRCDPISGHTALYWYRQSLGQGLEFLIYFQGNSAPDKSGLPSDRFSAERTGGSVSTLTIQRTQQEDSAVYLCASSLRGSGANVLTFGAGSRLTVL.

This chain connects TRBV7-2 to TRBJ1-1, with 10 bases matching TRBD1. This CDR3 has 16 amino acids. Trimming took 1 base from V and 1 from J; bases not matched to a gene: 3. Germline CDR1 is SGHTA and CDR2 is FQGNSA. CDR3 nucleotide sequence: TGTGCCAGCAGCTTAGGACAGGGGGCGGCGAACACTGAAGCTTTCTTT. Encoded protein: CASSLGQGAANTEAFF.

Details on this clone: An end of the junction differs from the germline gene, which may be a read error. This chain joins TRBV2 and TRBJ1-4; possibly TRBD1 for D (5 bases). Germline CDR1 SNHLY, CDR2 FYNNEI. There are 16 residues in the CDR3. This chain's CDR3 is CASSHRLTELDWKTVF. In DNA, the CDR3 is TGTGCCAGCAGTCACCGATTGACAGAGCTCGACTGGAAAACTGTTTTT.